A single sample is the source of the 26 T cell receptor beta chains below, sequenced in a study of blood T cell repertoires in COVID-19. The assay was immunoSEQ multiplex PCR, and TCRdb's table has in-frame clones only and misses some. The table includes 88,000 or so clones, over 75% detected once. The sample taken for sequencing was peripheral blood. These receptors were collected from a man in his sixties with acute or convalescent COVID-19.

This clone was found once. V and J are TRBV27 and TRBJ2-1; 7 bases align to TRBD2. The V gene end was trimmed by 3 bases and the J gene end by 4 bases; junction bases not matched to a gene: 6. The CDR3 totals 15 residues. Looked up from germline, CDR1 is MNHEY and CDR2 is SMNVEV (reference sequence). The chain's CDR3 is CASSFISGDYNEQFF. CDR3 bases: TGTGCCAGCAGTTTCATCAGCGGGGATTACAATGAGCAGTTCTTC.

The J gene is TRBJ1-1, the V gene TRBV30; D not certain. The CDR3 has 13 residues. Trimming removed 2 bases from V and 0 bases from J, with 7 bases in between. Looked up from germline, CDR1 is GTSNPN and CDR2 is SVGIG (reference sequence). The chain's CDR3 is CAWSLSVNTEAFF. The CDR3, as DNA: TGTGCCTGGAGTCTCAGCGTGAACACTGAAGCTTTCTTT.

In its sample, this clone was seen a few times. This rearrangement joins TRBV5-1 to TRBJ1-1; tentative D call: TRBD1 (6 bases). Trimming cost V 0 bases and J 4 bases, with 10 bases left between them. CDR1 is SGHRS and CDR2 is YFSETQ in the germline V gene. The CDR3 loop spans 14 amino acids. CDR3 coding DNA: TGCGCCAGCAGCTTGGCCGGACAGACCACTGAAGCTTTCTTT. It is translated as CASSLAGQTTEAFF.

The V call is TRBV11-3, the J call TRBJ2-7, with 9 bases that match TRBD2. The CDR3 loop spans 15 amino acids. The V and J ends lost 5 bases and 3 bases, in that order; junction bases with no gene match: 8. Germline CDR1 is SGHNT and CDR2 is YENEEA. In DNA, the CDR3 is TGTGCCAGCAGCATGACTAGCGGAGGAGGCTACGAGCAGTACTTC. It codes for CASSMTSGGGYEQYF.

The chain joins TRBV6-2 or TRBV6-3 to TRBJ2-5; 11 nucleotides line up with TRBD1. With 5 bases clipped from V and 4 bases from J, the junction kept 12 bases outside the gene matches. In germline, CDR1 is MNHEY, CDR2 SVGEGT. This CDR3 comprises 17 residues. CDR3 DNA: TGTGCCAGCAGTCGGCCACCGGGACAGGGGGTAGGAGAGACCCAGTACTTC. Its protein is CASSRPPGQGVGETQYF.

The genes are TRBV7-9 and TRBJ1-1, with 7 bases that match TRBD1. Germline-derived CDR1 and CDR2 are SEHNR and FQNEAQ (reference sequence). After removal of 4 bases from V and 11 bases from J, the junction contained 4 bases not matched to a gene. This CDR3 is 11 amino acids long. The CDR3 DNA reads TGTGCCAGCAGCTCACAGGGGCGGGCTTTCTTT. This gives the protein CASSSQGRAFF.

This chain links TRBV12-5 with TRBJ2-3, with TRBD2 matching 12 bases. The J segment lost 3 bases and the V segment lost 5 bases, leaving 6 bases of the junction unmatched. Germline lookup yields CDR1 LGHNT and CDR2 FRNRAP. The CDR3 runs to 16 residues. This CDR3 reads CASGPGLAGLTDTQYF. The CDR3 nucleotides are TGTGCTAGTGGTCCGGGACTAGCGGGCCTTACAGATACGCAGTATTTT.

In nucleotides, the CDR3 is TGTGCCAGCAGCTTTTCCAGAGGGAACACTGAAGCTTTCTTT. Translated, it gives CASSFSRGNTEAFF. The chain recombines TRBV7-2 with TRBJ1-1; D not certain. Trimming left V 3 bases short and J 1 base short, with 9 bases between. There are 14 residues in the CDR3. CDR1 SGHTA and CDR2 FQGNSA come from the germline V gene. Full variable domain (remainder filled in from reference TRBV7-2 and TRBJ1-1): GAGVSQSPSNKVTEKGKDVELRCDPISGHTALYWYRQSLGQGLEFLIYFQGNSAPDKSGLPSDRFSAERTGGSVSTLTIQRTQQEDSAVYLCASSFSRGNTEAFFGQGTRLTVV.

The chain employs TRBV21-1 and TRBJ2-1; the table's D call of TRBD2 was not tested on the DNA. TRBV21-1 is tagged as a pseudogene. This CDR3 is 14 amino acids long. CDR3 DNA: TGTGCCAGCAGCAACATCCTAGTGGTTAATGAGCAGTTCTTC. Translating it yields CASSNILVVNEQFF.

This chain connects TRBV6-5 to TRBJ1-2, with TRBD1 as a possible D gene (5 bases). This CDR3 is 15 amino acids long. Trimming shortened V by 2 bases and J by 4 bases, and 14 bases separated the two germline ends. Germline loops: CDR1 MNHEY, CDR2 SVGAGI. CDR3 region: CASSYLRVGGYGYTF. In DNA, the CDR3 is TGTGCCAGCAGTTACCTCAGGGTAGGCGGCTATGGCTACACCTTC.

The chain carries TRBV6-5 and TRBJ2-3; 8 nucleotides align to TRBD2. The CDR3 length is 15 residues. CDR1 is MNHEY and CDR2 is SVGAGI in the germline V gene. The junction had 6 bases not matched to a gene; V was cut back by 2 bases and J by 5 bases. Written as DNA, the CDR3 is TGTGCCAGCAGTTACGCGGGGGGCCCAGGAGATACGCAGTATTTT. Residues: CASSYAGGPGDTQYF.

The V and J genes are TRBV11-3 and TRBJ2-1; 7 bases align to TRBD1. Looked up from germline, CDR1 is SGHNT and CDR2 is YENEEA. This CDR3 region has 13 residues. After removal of 5 bases from V and 7 bases from J, the junction contained 5 bases not matched to a gene. In DNA, the CDR3 is TGTGCCAGCAGCCCCGGGACAGAAAATGAGCAGTTCTTC. Its protein is CASSPGTENEQFF.

The chain carries TRBV6-2 or TRBV6-3 and TRBJ1-5, with 10 nucleotides matching TRBD1. The CDR3 covers 15 residues. J lost 4 bases, V lost 2 bases, and 2 bases had no gene match. Per germline, CDR1 MNHEY and CDR2 SVGEGT. The CDR3 DNA reads TGTGCCAGCAGTTACCGGACAGGGGGGAATCAGCCCCAGCATTTT. Translated, it gives CASSYRTGGNQPQHF.

The chain employs TRBV19 and TRBJ1-6; D remains ambiguous. The CDR3 length is 17 residues. The germline V gene encodes CDR1 LNHDA and CDR2 SQIVND (reference sequence). Trimming took off 7 bases at V and 7 bases at J, with 23 bases between the two ends. CDR3 DNA sequence: TGTGCCAGTACCATTCGGGAGGGATCGGCGGGAAATTCACCCCTCCACTTT. Residues: CASTIREGSAGNSPLHF. Complete variable domain (other parts from reference TRBV19 and TRBJ1-6): DGGITQSPKYLFRKEGQNVTLSCEQNLNHDAMYWYRQDPGQGLRLIYYSQIVNDFQKGDIAEGYSVSREKKESFPLTVTSAQKNPTAFYLCASTIREGSAGNSPLHFGNGTRLTVT.

In regard to this clone: Germline and junction disagree at one end, which may indicate a read error. V is TRBV9 and J is TRBJ1-1; no definite D call. This CDR3 comprises 13 residues. Germline assignment: CDR1 SGDLS and CDR2 YYNGEE. CDR3 sequence (DNA): TGTGCCAGCAGCGTAGACGGGTACACTGAAGTTGCCTTT. The encoded protein is CASSVDGYTEVAF.

The chain combines TRBV12-3 or TRBV12-4 with TRBJ2-3; a weak D match, TRBD1 (5 bases). There are 13 residues in the CDR3. The V and J ends lost 5 bases and 3 bases respectively, with 9 bases between them. The CDR3 bases are TGTGCCAGCAGTAGACAGCGAACAGATACGCAGTATTTT. This codes for CASSRQRTDTQYF.

The CDR3: CASSPRGPTDTQYF. CDR3 in DNA: TGTGCCAGCAGCCCCCGCGGCCCCACAGATACGCAGTATTTT. This chain joins TRBV7-2 and TRBJ2-3; no clear D gene. V gave up 5 bases and J gave up 2 bases, with 11 bases separating them. The germline V gene has CDR1 SGHTA and CDR2 FQGNSA. The CDR3 length is 14 residues.

The rearrangement links TRBV20-1 to TRBJ2-3; D gene unclear. V was pared by 0 bases and J by 14 bases, with 12 bases between. The CDR3 length is 11 residues. Per germline, CDR1 DFQATT and CDR2 SNEGSKA (reference sequence). This chain's CDR3 is CSARDLGRMYF. CDR3 DNA: TGCAGTGCTAGAGATCTCGGTCGCATGTATTTT.

Written as DNA, the CDR3 is TGTGCCAGCCGCTTCGGGACTAGCGTCTACAATGAGCAGTTCTTC. It codes for CASRFGTSVYNEQFF. The V call is TRBV28, the J call TRBJ2-1; 10 nucleotides align to TRBD2. CDR1 and CDR2 (germline): MDHEN, SYDVKM. The CDR3 has 15 amino acids. V was pared by 8 bases and J by 3 bases, with 7 bases of the junction left unmatched. Full variable domain (missing parts from reference TRBV28 and TRBJ2-1): DVKVTQSSRYLVKRTGEKVFLECVQDMDHENMFWYRQDPGLGLRLIYFSYDVKMKEKGDIPEGYSVSREKKERFSLILESASTNQTSMYLCASRFGTSVYNEQFFGPGTRLTVL.

This clone was picked up one time. The chain has TRBV6-2 or TRBV6-3 and TRBJ2-5; 11 bases match TRBD2. The CDR3 covers 16 residues. Germline assignment: CDR1 MNHEY and CDR2 SVGEGT. The junction had 4 bases not matched to a gene; V was cut back by 0 bases and J by 4 bases. The CDR3, as DNA: TGTGCCAGCAGTTACTCCCTAGCGGGGGGCCGAGAGACCCAGTACTTC. It is translated as CASSYSLAGGRETQYF.

V usage is TRBV5-1 and J usage is TRBJ1-2, with D possibly being TRBD1 (5 bases). Germline V gene data show CDR1 as SGHRS and CDR2 as YFSETQ. Trimming stripped 6 bases from V and 5 bases from J, with 17 bases between. The CDR3 sequence is 14 residues long. For the CDR3, the DNA is TGCGCCAGCACATCCTCGACAGCCGAATATGGCTACACCTTC. It translates to CASTSSTAEYGYTF.

The CDR3 DNA reads TGCGCCAGCAGCTTGGCGGCAGGGGAGTTCACTGAAGCTTTCTTT. Protein sequence: CASSLAAGEFTEAFF. The chain uses TRBV5-1 and TRBJ1-1, with D perhaps TRBD1 (6 bases). Trimming removed 0 bases from V and 4 bases from J, with 13 bases in between. Germline values: CDR1 SGHRS, CDR2 YFSETQ. This CDR3 has 15 residues.

The rearrangement uses TRBV6-2 or TRBV6-3 and TRBJ1-2; TRBD1 might be the D (6 bases). Germline loops: CDR1 MNHEY, CDR2 SVGEGT. The CDR3 runs 14 residues. V was pared by 6 bases and J by 2 bases, with 13 bases between. The CDR3 region is CASRPFDRNYGYTF. The CDR3 DNA sequence: TGTGCCAGCAGACCTTTCGACAGGAACTATGGCTACACCTTC.

This clone was seen more than once but under ten times. This chain uses TRBV27 with TRBJ1-2, with D perhaps matching TRBD1 (5 bases). Germline-derived CDR1 and CDR2 are MNHEY and SMNVEV (reference sequence). V gave up 3 bases and J gave up 7 bases, with 15 bases separating them. CDR3 length: 14 residues. In nucleotides, the CDR3 is TGTGCCAGCAGTTTGTGGGGAAAGGGACTTGGCTACACCTTC. Its protein product is CASSLWGKGLGYTF.

The rearrangement links TRBV6-1 to TRBJ2-3; 11 positions match TRBD2. Germline-derived CDR1 and CDR2 are MNHNS and SASEGT. With 2 bases clipped from V and 5 bases from J, the junction kept 9 bases outside the gene matches. The CDR3 spans 17 residues. The CDR3 reads CASSELRLAGFLDTQYF. The CDR3 coding sequence is TGTGCCAGCAGTGAATTGAGACTAGCGGGATTTCTAGATACGCAGTATTTT.

This chain links TRBV18 with TRBJ1-1, with 7 bases identical to TRBD1. After removal of 5 bases from V and 0 bases from J, the junction contained 3 bases not matched to a gene. Germline-derived CDR1 and CDR2 are KGHSH and LQKENI. CDR3 size: 14 residues. This CDR3 reads CASSFDRVNTEAFF. CDR3 sequence (DNA): TGTGCCAGCTCATTCGACAGGGTGAACACTGAAGCTTTCTTT.